A single sample is the source of the 9 T cell receptor beta chains below, sequenced in a study of T cells in localized non-small cell lung cancer. Some clones are missing from TCRdb's copy, which holds only in-frame ones; the method was immunoSEQ multiplex PCR. Altogether 2,000 to 3,000 clones are present, roughly 25% being singletons, with the ten largest covering about 6%. The sample consisted of lung tumor tissue, taken before any cancer treatment. The receptors come from a woman aged 35-75 years with stage I lung adenocarcinoma.

This clone counts as medium-sized. The chain has TRBV11-3 and TRBJ2-1; 8 bases align to TRBD1. After removal of 5 bases from V and 3 bases from J, the junction contained 6 bases not matched to a gene. CDR3 length: 15 amino acids. The germline V gene has CDR1 SGHNT and CDR2 YENEEA. CDR3: CASSGTGRLYNEQFF. The CDR3 DNA reads TGTGCCAGCAGCGGGACAGGAAGACTCTACAATGAGCAGTTCTTC. The full variable domain, its missing parts supplied by reference TRBV11-3 and TRBJ2-1, is EAGVVQSPRYKIIEKKQPVAFWCNPISGHNTLYWYLQNLGQGPELLIRYENEEAVDDSQLPKDRFSAERLKGVDSTLKIQPAELGDSAVYLCASSGTGRLYNEQFFGPGTRLTVL.

The chain links TRBV28 to TRBJ2-5; 7 bases fit TRBD1. The CDR3 consists of 15 residues. The V gene end was trimmed by 2 bases and the J gene end by 7 bases; junction bases not matched to a gene: 10. Germline CDR1 MDHEN, CDR2 SYDVKM. The CDR3 DNA reads TGTGCCAGCAGTTTAGTGACAGGGAGAGGCGGGACCCAGTACTTC. It codes for CASSLVTGRGGTQYF.

This clone was recorded a few times. The chain links TRBV11-3 to TRBJ2-1; D unclear. Trimming took off 6 bases at V and 5 bases at J, with 17 bases between the two ends. The CDR3 runs 15 residues. The V gene's germline CDR1 is SGHNT and CDR2 YENEEA. This CDR3 reads CASSPPGLNNNEQFF. The DNA for the CDR3 is TGTGCCAGCAGTCCCCCAGGCCTGAACAACAATGAGCAGTTCTTC.

This clone turned up a few times. The J gene is TRBJ1-2, the V gene TRBV28; the D gene is possibly TRBD1 (5 bases). Germline values: CDR1 MDHEN, CDR2 SYDVKM. CDR3 length: 14 amino acids. V was trimmed by 3 bases and J by 8 bases, leaving 16 bases between them. The CDR3 region has the DNA TGTGCCAGCAGTTTGGGGATGGGGACTAGGGGCTACACCTTC. Protein sequence: CASSLGMGTRGYTF.

This clone counts as medium-sized (0.01 to 0.1%). This rearrangement joins TRBV11-3 to TRBJ1-1, with 7 bases aligning to TRBD1. Per germline, CDR1 SGHNT and CDR2 YENEEA. The CDR3 consists of 14 residues. The V segment lost 5 bases and the J segment 7 bases; nucleotides outside the gene matches: 10. CDR3 DNA sequence: TGTGCCAGCAGCCGACAGGGAAGGGAGAGTGAAGCTTTCTTT. It codes for CASSRQGRESEAFF.

This clone was seen a few times. The gene calls are TRBV18 and TRBJ2-7, with 14 bases lining up with TRBD2. This CDR3 contains 15 residues. Germline CDR1 is KGHSH and CDR2 is LQKENI. Unmatched junction bases numbered 0, after V lost 2 bases and J lost 3 bases. The CDR3 nucleotides are TGTGCCAGCTCACCAGGACTAGCGGGAGGCTACGAGCAGTACTTC. Its protein product is CASSPGLAGGYEQYF.

This clone was found a few times. The rearrangement links TRBV6-8 to TRBJ1-5; perhaps TRBD1 as D (5 bases). Per the germline V gene, CDR1 is MNHGY and CDR2 is SAAAGT. This CDR3 is 13 amino acids long. The V and J ends lost 4 bases and 4 bases respectively, with 8 bases between them. CDR3 sequence reads: CASSWAGNQPQHF. DNA for the CDR3: TGTGCCAGCAGTTGGGCAGGGAATCAGCCCCAGCATTTT.

In its sample, this clone ranks as medium-sized (0.01 to 0.1%). The chain has TRBV6-8 and TRBJ1-5; possibly TRBD1 for D (5 bases). The germline V and J ends were trimmed by 8 bases and 3 bases, with 11 bases remaining between them. The V gene's germline CDR1 is MNHGY and CDR2 SAAAGT. This CDR3 has 13 amino acids. The CDR3: CASGAGVNQPQHF. CDR3 nucleotide sequence: TGTGCCAGCGGGGCCGGGGTCAATCAGCCCCAGCATTTT.

Concerning this clone itself: An end of the junction differs from the germline gene, which may be a read error. The rearrangement uses TRBV18 and TRBJ2-1; the D gene could be TRBD1 or TRBD2 (5 bases each). Germline V gene lookup returns CDR1 KGHSH and CDR2 LQKENI. The CDR3 consists of 15 residues. CDR3 coding DNA: TGTGCCAGCTCATCACCTTCGGGGCGCGGCCATGAGCAGTTCTTC. Translating gives CASSSPSGRGHEQFF.